The rows below give T cell receptor beta chains drawn from one sample of a study of beta chain features in type 1 diabetes. Sequenced by immunoSEQ multiplex PCR; TCRdb stores in-frame clones only, minus some. The profile shows some 140,000 clones, around 9% of them singletons. The sequenced material came from central memory CD4+ T cells from blood. The source of these receptors is a man aged 25-45 years with type 1 diabetes. Each CDR3 is given with its conserved first and last residue. A D gene is named only where the DNA matches it firmly. Clone size is stated in some rows and not others, as once, few, many or a class when expanded.

v_call: TRBV9; j_call: TRBJ1-2; clone_size: -; d_call: -; cdr3_nt: TGTGCCAGCAGCGAGGGGAACCAGGGTCTTGGCTACACCTTC; cdr3_aa: CASSEGNQGLGYTF
v_call: TRBV28; j_call: TRBJ1-6; clone_size: few; d_call: -; cdr3_nt: TGTGCCAGCAGTTATCGGTGGAATTCACCCCTCCACTTT; cdr3_aa: CASSYRWNSPLHF
v_call: TRBV6-5; j_call: TRBJ2-7; clone_size: -; d_call: -; cdr3_nt: TGTGCCAGCAGTTATGAAGGTGGCGGGGAGGACCACGAGCAGTACTTC; cdr3_aa: CASSYEGGGEDHEQYF
v_call: TRBV7-9; j_call: TRBJ1-6; clone_size: few; d_call: TRBD1; cdr3_nt: TGTGCCAGCAGCGCGACAGGGGACGGATCACCCCTCCACTTT; cdr3_aa: CASSATGDGSPLHF
v_call: TRBV5-1; j_call: TRBJ2-3; clone_size: few; d_call: TRBD2; cdr3_nt: TGCGCCAGCAGCCCCAACTGGGGGGGAGATACGCAGTATTTT; cdr3_aa: CASSPNWGGDTQYF
v_call: TRBV12-5; j_call: TRBJ2-3; clone_size: many; d_call: -; cdr3_nt: TGTGCTAGTGCCTCTGGACAGTACACAGATACGCAGTATTTT; cdr3_aa: CASASGQYTDTQYF
v_call: TRBV27; j_call: TRBJ1-2; clone_size: -; d_call: -; cdr3_nt: TGTGCCAGCAGTTTAAACGCTGATGCGTCGTTCTATGGCTACACCTTC; cdr3_aa: CASSLNADASFYGYTF
v_call: TRBV28; j_call: TRBJ1-4; clone_size: few; d_call: TRBD1; cdr3_nt: TGTGCCAGCAGCCCGGGGGGACAGGGTCTCCTTCGGGGTAATGAAAAACTGTTTTTT; cdr3_aa: CASSPGGQGLLRGNEKLFF
v_call: TRBV6-4; j_call: TRBJ2-1; clone_size: -; d_call: -; cdr3_nt: TGTGCCAGCAGCCGAATCGGGGGCTACAATGAGCAGTTCTTC; cdr3_aa: CASSRIGGYNEQFF
v_call: TRBV30; j_call: TRBJ1-2; clone_size: few; d_call: -; cdr3_nt: TGTGCCTGGAGTAGACAGGTCTATGGCTACACCTTC; cdr3_aa: CAWSRQVYGYTF
v_call: TRBV29-1; j_call: TRBJ2-7; clone_size: few; d_call: TRBD1; cdr3_nt: TGCAGCGCCTCAGGGGGCAGTAGGTACGAGCAGTACTTC; cdr3_aa: CSASGGSRYEQYF
v_call: TRBV7-2; j_call: TRBJ2-1; clone_size: -; d_call: TRBD1; cdr3_nt: TGTGCCAGCAGCTTATGGGACAGCTACAATGAGCAGTTCTTC; cdr3_aa: CASSLWDSYNEQFF
v_call: TRBV5-1; j_call: TRBJ1-6; clone_size: -; d_call: TRBD1; cdr3_nt: TGCGCCAGCAGTTCGACAGGGGATAGGGATTCACCCCTCCACTTT; cdr3_aa: CASSSTGDRDSPLHF
v_call: TRBV11-1; j_call: TRBJ2-1; clone_size: -; d_call: TRBD2; cdr3_nt: TGTGCCAGCAGTTATAGCGGGGGGGTGGATGAGCAGTTCTTC; cdr3_aa: CASSYSGGVDEQFF
v_call: TRBV4-1; j_call: TRBJ2-2; clone_size: few; d_call: TRBD2; cdr3_nt: TGCGCCAGCAGCCAGGGGACTACTAACACCGGGGAGCTGTTTTTT; cdr3_aa: CASSQGTTNTGELFF
v_call: TRBV5-4; j_call: TRBJ2-3; clone_size: -; d_call: TRBD2; cdr3_nt: TGTGCCAGCAGCTTGGCCGGGACTAGCGGGGGAACGCAGTATTTT; cdr3_aa: CASSLAGTSGGTQYF
v_call: TRBV28; j_call: TRBJ1-2; clone_size: -; d_call: -; cdr3_nt: TGTGCCAGCCTGGAAGGCAGGGACTATGGCTACACCTTC; cdr3_aa: CASLEGRDYGYTF
v_call: TRBV6-5; j_call: TRBJ2-1; clone_size: -; d_call: -; cdr3_nt: TGTGCCAGCAGTGAAGCGAGGCCGGGGGAGCAGTTCTTC; cdr3_aa: CASSEARPGEQFF
v_call: TRBV6-1; j_call: TRBJ2-7; clone_size: -; d_call: -; cdr3_nt: TGTGCCAGCAGTGAAAGAGGCGGGGCGGAGGGCTACGAGCAGTACTTC; cdr3_aa: CASSERGGAEGYEQYF
v_call: TRBV18; j_call: TRBJ2-4; clone_size: many; d_call: -; cdr3_nt: TGTGCCAGCTCAACCAGGGACATTCAGTACTTC; cdr3_aa: CASSTRDIQYF
v_call: TRBV4-3; j_call: TRBJ2-1; clone_size: -; d_call: TRBD2; cdr3_nt: TGCGCCAGCAGCCAAGAAAGCGGGATCCGGGGTGAGCAGTTCTTC; cdr3_aa: CASSQESGIRGEQFF
v_call: TRBV5-6; j_call: TRBJ2-2; clone_size: few; d_call: TRBD1; cdr3_nt: TGTGCCAGCAGCTTTCCGGGCAAAGGGGGCTGGGGAACCGGGGAGCTGTTTTTT; cdr3_aa: CASSFPGKGGWGTGELFF
v_call: TRBV2; j_call: TRBJ2-7; clone_size: few; d_call: -; cdr3_nt: TGTGCCAGCAGTGAAGAGCAGGGATCCGAGCAGTACTTC; cdr3_aa: CASSEEQGSEQYF
v_call: TRBV11-2; j_call: TRBJ2-5; clone_size: -; d_call: -; cdr3_nt: TGTGCCAGCAGCAGGGGGGGCCCGGTCGGAGAGACCCAGTACTTC; cdr3_aa: CASSRGGPVGETQYF
v_call: TRBV2; j_call: TRBJ2-1; clone_size: few; d_call: -; cdr3_nt: TGTGCCAGCAGTGTTGGAGGAGCATCCTACAATGAGCAGTTCTTC; cdr3_aa: CASSVGGASYNEQFF
v_call: TRBV7-2; j_call: TRBJ2-1; clone_size: few; d_call: TRBD2; cdr3_nt: TGTGCCAGCAGCTCTAGGACTAGCGGGGGCCATGAGCAGTTCTTC; cdr3_aa: CASSSRTSGGHEQFF
v_call: TRBV28; j_call: TRBJ1-4; clone_size: -; d_call: TRBD1; cdr3_nt: TGTGCCAGCCTCCCAGGGGGTGCAACTAATGAAAAACTGTTTTTT; cdr3_aa: CASLPGGATNEKLFF
v_call: TRBV9; j_call: TRBJ2-1; clone_size: many; d_call: TRBD2; cdr3_nt: TGTGCCAGCAGCGTGCGGGGGGGCGACAATGAGCAGTTCTTC; cdr3_aa: CASSVRGGDNEQFF
v_call: TRBV18; j_call: TRBJ1-2; clone_size: few; d_call: -; cdr3_nt: TGTGCCAGCTCACCAAGGACAGTCTCCGATGGCTACACCTTC; cdr3_aa: CASSPRTVSDGYTF
v_call: TRBV29-1; j_call: TRBJ1-5; clone_size: -; d_call: -; cdr3_nt: TGCAGCGCCTCTCAGGGATATGATCAGCCCCAGCATTTT; cdr3_aa: CSASQGYDQPQHF
v_call: TRBV6-6; j_call: TRBJ2-5; clone_size: -; d_call: -; cdr3_nt: TGTGCCAGTGAGAGGGAGACCCAGTACTTC; cdr3_aa: CASERETQYF
v_call: TRBV5-6; j_call: TRBJ2-4; clone_size: -; d_call: -; cdr3_nt: TGTGCCAGCAGCTTGGGAGGAGACATTCAGTACTTC; cdr3_aa: CASSLGGDIQYF
v_call: TRBV11-2; j_call: TRBJ2-5; clone_size: -; d_call: -; cdr3_nt: TGTGCCAGCAGTTTGAACGGGGAAGCCCAGTACTTC; cdr3_aa: CASSLNGEAQYF
v_call: TRBV18; j_call: TRBJ2-1; clone_size: few; d_call: -; cdr3_nt: TGTGCCAGCTCACCAGGGAGTTCCTACAATGAGCAGTTCTTC; cdr3_aa: CASSPGSSYNEQFF
v_call: TRBV5-1; j_call: TRBJ2-3; clone_size: -; d_call: TRBD1; cdr3_nt: TGCGCCAGCAGCCCGTCCCGGGACAGGGTTGGCACAGATACGCAGTATTTT; cdr3_aa: CASSPSRDRVGTDTQYF
v_call: TRBV9; j_call: TRBJ1-2; clone_size: -; d_call: -; cdr3_nt: TGTGCCAGCAGCCTACTAACGGATCCTAACTATGGCTACACCTTC; cdr3_aa: CASSLLTDPNYGYTF